The clone carrying this TCR beta chain was counted only a few times. Only in-frame clones appear in the TCRdb table, and some are missing; sequencing was by immunoSEQ multiplex PCR. The repertoire holds fewer than 3,500 clones, roughly three quarters seen once, with about 29% in the top ten. This sample stems from a study of PD-1 blockade in classical Hodgkin lymphoma. Time point described: cycle 4 day 1 (C4D1), after more than 5 weeks of nivolumab. Every patient was affected by relapse after autologous stem cell transplantation, while exposure to brentuximab vedotin was not uniform. PBMCs were thawed, and CD8+ T cells were then isolated from them by magnetic negative selection. The source material was CD8+ T cells from blood, sampled before the fourth cycle of nivolumab. This sequence originates from a human donor with classical Hodgkin lymphoma.

The CDR3 nucleotides read TGTGCCAGCAGCTTAGTAGACAGTCATAGCAATCAGCCCCAGCATTTT. Translation: CASSLVDSHSNQPQHF. The genes are TRBV7-2 and TRBJ1-5, with D tentatively TRBD1 (5 bases). V dropped 1 base and J dropped 0 bases, with 10 bases sitting between them. The CDR3 is 16 residues long. Germline V lookup: CDR1 SGHTA, CDR2 FQGNSA.